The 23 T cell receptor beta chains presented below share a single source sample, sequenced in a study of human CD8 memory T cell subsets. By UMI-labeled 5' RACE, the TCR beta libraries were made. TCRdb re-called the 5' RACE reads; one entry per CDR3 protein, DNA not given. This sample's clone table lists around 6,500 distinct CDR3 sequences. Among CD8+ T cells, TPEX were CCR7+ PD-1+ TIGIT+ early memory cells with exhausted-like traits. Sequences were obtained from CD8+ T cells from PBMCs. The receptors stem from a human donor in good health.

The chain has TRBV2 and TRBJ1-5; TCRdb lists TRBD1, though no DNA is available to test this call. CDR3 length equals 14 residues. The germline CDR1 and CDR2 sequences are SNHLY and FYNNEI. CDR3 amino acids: CASSAQGFNQPQHF. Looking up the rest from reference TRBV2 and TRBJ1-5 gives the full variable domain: EPEVTQTPSHQVTQMGQEVILRCVPISNHLYFYWYRQILGQKVEFLVSFYNNEISEKSEIFDDQFSVERPDGSNFTLKIRSTKLEDSAMYFCASSAQGFNQPQHFGDGTRLSIL.

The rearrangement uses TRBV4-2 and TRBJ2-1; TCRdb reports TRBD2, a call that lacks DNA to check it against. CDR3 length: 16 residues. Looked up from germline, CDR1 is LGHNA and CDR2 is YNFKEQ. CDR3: CASSQDRAGGRNEQFF.

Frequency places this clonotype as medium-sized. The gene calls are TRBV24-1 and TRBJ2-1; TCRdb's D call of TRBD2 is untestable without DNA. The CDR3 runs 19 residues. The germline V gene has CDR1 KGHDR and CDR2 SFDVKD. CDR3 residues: CATSDSTSGSYSSYNEQFF.

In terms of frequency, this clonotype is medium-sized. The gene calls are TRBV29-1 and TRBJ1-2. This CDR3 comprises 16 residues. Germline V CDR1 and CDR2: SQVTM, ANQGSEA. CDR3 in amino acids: CSVEALPLGGDYGYTF.

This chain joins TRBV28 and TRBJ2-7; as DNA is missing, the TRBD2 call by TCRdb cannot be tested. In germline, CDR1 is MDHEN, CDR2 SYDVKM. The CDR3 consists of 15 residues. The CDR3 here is CASSLLGDYRYEQYF.

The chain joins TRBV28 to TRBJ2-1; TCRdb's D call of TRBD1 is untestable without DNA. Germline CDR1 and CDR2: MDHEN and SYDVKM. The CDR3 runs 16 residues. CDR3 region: CASSLPSRGGYNEQFF.

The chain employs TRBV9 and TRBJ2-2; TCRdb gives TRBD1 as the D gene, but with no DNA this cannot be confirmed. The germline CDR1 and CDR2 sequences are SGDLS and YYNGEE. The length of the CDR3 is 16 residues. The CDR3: CASSVGLRGPSGELFF.

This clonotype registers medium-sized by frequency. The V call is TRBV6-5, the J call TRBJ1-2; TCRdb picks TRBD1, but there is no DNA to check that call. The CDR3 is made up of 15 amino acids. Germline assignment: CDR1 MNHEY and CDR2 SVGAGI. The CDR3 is CASSLTGTGEHGYTF.

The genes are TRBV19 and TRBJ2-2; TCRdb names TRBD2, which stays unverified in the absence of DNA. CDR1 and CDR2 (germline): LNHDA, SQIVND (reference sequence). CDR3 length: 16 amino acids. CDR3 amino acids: CASSIDVRPVTGELFF.

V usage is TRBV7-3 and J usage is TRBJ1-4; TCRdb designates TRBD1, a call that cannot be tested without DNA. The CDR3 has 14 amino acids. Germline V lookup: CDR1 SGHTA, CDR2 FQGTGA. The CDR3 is CASSSGTGDEKLFF.

CDR3 sequence reads: CASSFLAGVDTQYF. The chain couples TRBV12-3 or TRBV12-4 to TRBJ2-3; TCRdb proposes TRBD2, but this gene call is untestable without DNA. This CDR3 is 14 amino acids long.

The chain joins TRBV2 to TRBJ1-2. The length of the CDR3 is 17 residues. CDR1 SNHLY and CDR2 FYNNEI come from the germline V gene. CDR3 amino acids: CASSGVSGLGSNYGYTF.

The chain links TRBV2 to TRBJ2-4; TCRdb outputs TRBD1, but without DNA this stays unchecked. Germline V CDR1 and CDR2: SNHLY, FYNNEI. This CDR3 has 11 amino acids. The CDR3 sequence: CASSDPTGTNF.

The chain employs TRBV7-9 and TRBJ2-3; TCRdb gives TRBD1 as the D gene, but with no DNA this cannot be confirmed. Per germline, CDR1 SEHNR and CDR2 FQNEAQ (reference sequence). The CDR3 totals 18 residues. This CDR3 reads CASSNIEGAHLGTDTQYF. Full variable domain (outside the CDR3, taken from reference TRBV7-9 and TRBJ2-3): DTGVSQNPRHKITKRGQNVTFRCDPISEHNRLYWYRQTLGQGPEFLTYFQNEAQLEKSRLLSDRFSAERPKGSFSTLEIQRTEQGDSAMYLCASSNIEGAHLGTDTQYFGPGTRLTVL.

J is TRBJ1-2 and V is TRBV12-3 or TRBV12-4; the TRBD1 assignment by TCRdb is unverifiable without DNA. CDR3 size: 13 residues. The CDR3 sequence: CASTPGGGYGYTF.

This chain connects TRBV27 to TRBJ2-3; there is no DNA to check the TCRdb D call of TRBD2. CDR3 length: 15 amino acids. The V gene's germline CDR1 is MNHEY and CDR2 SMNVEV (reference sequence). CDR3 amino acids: CASRSGTSGTDTQYF.

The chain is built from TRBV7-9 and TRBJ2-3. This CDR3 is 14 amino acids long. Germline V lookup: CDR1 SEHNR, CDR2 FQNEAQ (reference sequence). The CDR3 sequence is CASSLGPYTDTQYF.

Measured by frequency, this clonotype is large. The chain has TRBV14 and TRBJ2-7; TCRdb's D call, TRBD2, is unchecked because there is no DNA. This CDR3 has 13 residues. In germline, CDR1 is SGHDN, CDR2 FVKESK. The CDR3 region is CASSPEAGGEQYF.

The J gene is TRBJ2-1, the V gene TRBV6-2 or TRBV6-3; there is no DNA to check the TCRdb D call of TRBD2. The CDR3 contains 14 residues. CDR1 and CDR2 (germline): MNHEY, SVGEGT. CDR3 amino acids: CASSASGGADEQFF.

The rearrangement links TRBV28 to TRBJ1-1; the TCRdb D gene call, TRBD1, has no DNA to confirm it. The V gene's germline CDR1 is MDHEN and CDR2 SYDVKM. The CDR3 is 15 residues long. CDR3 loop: CASSLPGEMGTEAFF. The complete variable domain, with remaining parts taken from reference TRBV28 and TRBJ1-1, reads DVKVTQSSRYLVKRTGEKVFLECVQDMDHENMFWYRQDPGLGLRLIYFSYDVKMKEKGDIPEGYSVSREKKERFSLILESASTNQTSMYLCASSLPGEMGTEAFFGQGTRLTVV.

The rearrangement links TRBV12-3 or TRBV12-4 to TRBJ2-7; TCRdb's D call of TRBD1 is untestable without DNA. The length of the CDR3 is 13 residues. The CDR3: CASSLLDPDRQYF.

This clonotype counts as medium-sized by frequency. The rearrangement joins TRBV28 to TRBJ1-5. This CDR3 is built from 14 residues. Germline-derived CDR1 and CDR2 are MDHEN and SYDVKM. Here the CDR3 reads CATKGPNSNQPQHF.

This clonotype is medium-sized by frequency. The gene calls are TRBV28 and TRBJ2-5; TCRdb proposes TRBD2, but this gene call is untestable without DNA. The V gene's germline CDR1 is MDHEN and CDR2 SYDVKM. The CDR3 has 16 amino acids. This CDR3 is CASSLGTGTYQETQYF.